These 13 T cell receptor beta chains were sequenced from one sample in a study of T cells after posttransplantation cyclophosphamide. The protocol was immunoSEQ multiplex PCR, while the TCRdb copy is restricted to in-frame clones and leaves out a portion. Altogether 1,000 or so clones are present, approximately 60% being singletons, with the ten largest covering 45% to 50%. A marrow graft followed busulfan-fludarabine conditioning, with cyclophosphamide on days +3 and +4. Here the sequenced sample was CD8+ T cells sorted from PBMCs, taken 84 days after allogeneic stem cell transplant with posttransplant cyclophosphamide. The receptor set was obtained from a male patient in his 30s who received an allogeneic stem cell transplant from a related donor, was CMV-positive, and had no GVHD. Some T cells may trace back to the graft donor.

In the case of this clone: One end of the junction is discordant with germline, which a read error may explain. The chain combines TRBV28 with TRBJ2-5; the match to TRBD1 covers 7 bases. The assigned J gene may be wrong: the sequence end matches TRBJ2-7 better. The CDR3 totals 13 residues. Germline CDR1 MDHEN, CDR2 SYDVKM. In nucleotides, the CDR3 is TGTGCCAGCATTTTATATTCAGGGGGCGAGCAGTACTTC. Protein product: CASILYSGGEQYF.

CDR3 DNA: TGTGCCAGCAGCGCCGGACCAGGACTCCCTGGAAATGAGCAGTTCTTC. This gives the protein CASSAGPGLPGNEQFF. This chain connects TRBV5-6 to TRBJ2-1; a possible D gene is TRBD2 (5 bases). Trimming stripped 4 bases from V and 7 bases from J, with 21 bases between. Germline V CDR1 and CDR2: SGHDT, YYEEEE. The CDR3 runs to 16 residues.

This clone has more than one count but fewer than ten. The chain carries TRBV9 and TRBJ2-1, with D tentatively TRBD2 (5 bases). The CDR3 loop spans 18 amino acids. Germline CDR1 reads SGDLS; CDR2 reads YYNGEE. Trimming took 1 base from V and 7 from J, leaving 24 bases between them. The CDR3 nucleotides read TGTGCCAGCAGCGTAAGTCTTTGGACTTTGGGGTCTGGGAATGAGCAGTTCTTC. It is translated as CASSVSLWTLGSGNEQFF. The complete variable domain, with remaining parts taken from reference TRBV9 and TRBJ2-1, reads DSGVTQTPKHLITATGQRVTLRCSPRSGDLSVYWYQQSLDQGLQFLIQYYNGEERAKGNILERFSAQQFPDLHSELNLSSLELGDSALYFCASSVSLWTLGSGNEQFFGPGTRLTVL.

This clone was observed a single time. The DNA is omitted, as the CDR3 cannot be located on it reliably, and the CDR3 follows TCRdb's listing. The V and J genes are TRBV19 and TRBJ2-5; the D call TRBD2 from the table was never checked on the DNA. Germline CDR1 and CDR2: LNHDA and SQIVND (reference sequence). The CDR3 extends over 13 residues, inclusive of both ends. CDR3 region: CASTSASDKTQYF.

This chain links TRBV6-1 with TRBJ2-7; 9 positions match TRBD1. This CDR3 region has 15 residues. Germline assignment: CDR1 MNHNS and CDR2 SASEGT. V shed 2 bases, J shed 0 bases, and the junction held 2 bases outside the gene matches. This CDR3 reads CASSEQGQGSYEQYF. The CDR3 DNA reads TGTGCCAGCAGTGAACAGGGACAGGGCTCCTACGAGCAGTACTTC.

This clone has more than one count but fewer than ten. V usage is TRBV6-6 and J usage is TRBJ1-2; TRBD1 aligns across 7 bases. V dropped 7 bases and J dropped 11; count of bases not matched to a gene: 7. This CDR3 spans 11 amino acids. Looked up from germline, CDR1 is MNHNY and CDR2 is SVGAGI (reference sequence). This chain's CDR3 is CASTQGQPYTF. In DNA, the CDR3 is TGTGCCAGCACCCAGGGACAGCCATACACCTTC.

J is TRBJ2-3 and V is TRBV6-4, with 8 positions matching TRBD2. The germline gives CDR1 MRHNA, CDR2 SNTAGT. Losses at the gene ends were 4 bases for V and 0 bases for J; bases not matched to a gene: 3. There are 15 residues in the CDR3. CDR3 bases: TGTGCCAGCAGTGCGGCTAGCGGGAGCACAGATACGCAGTATTTT. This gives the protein CASSAASGSTDTQYF.

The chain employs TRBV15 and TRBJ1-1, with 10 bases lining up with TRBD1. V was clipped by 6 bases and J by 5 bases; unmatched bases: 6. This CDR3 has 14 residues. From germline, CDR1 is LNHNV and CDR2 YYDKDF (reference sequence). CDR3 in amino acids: CATRTTGGPTEAFF. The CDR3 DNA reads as TGTGCCACCAGGACGACAGGGGGCCCGACTGAAGCTTTCTTT.

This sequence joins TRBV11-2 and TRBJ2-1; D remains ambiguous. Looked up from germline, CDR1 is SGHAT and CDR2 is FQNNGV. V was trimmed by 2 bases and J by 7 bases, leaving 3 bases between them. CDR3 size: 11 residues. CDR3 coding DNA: TGTGCCAGCAGCTTACTGAATGAGCAGTTCTTC. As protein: CASSLLNEQFF.

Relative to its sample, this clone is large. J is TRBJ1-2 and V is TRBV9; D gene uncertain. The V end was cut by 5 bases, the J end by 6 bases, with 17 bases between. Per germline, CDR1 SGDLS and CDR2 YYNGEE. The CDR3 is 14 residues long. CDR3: CASRDGSLVDGYTF. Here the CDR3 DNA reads TGTGCCAGCAGAGACGGGAGTTTGGTGGATGGCTACACCTTC.

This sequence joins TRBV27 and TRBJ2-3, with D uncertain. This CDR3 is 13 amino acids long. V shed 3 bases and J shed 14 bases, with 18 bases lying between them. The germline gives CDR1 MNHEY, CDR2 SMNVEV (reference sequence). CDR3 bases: TGTGCCAGCAGTTTTGGTATAGACTCTGCAAGGTATTTT. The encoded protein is CASSFGIDSARYF.

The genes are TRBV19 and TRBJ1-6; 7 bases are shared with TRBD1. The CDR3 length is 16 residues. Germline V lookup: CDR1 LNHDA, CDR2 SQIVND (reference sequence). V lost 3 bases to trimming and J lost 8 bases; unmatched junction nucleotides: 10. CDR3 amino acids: CASSIYRGHGDSPLHF. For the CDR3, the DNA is TGTGCCAGTAGTATCTACAGGGGCCATGGTGATTCACCCCTCCACTTT. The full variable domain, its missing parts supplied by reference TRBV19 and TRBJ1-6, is DGGITQSPKYLFRKEGQNVTLSCEQNLNHDAMYWYRQDPGQGLRLIYYSQIVNDFQKGDIAEGYSVSREKKESFPLTVTSAQKNPTAFYLCASSIYRGHGDSPLHFGNGTRLTVT.

The CDR3, as DNA: TGTGCCAGTAGTATTACTAGCGGGTACGAGCAGTACTTC. Protein sequence: CASSITSGYEQYF. The chain uses TRBV19 and TRBJ2-7, with 9 bases identical to TRBD2. The V gene end was trimmed by 3 bases and the J gene end by 4 bases; junction bases not matched to a gene: 1. CDR3 size: 13 residues. The germline V gene encodes CDR1 LNHDA and CDR2 SQIVND (reference sequence).